The next 32 T cell receptor beta chains were all read from a single sample in a study of T cell responses to AZD1222 COVID-19 vaccine. The assay was immunoSEQ multiplex PCR, and TCRdb's table has in-frame clones only and misses some. The sample consists of 84,000 or so clones, just over 85% of them appearing once. Source: peripheral blood, taken on day 0 of AZD1222 vaccination. The receptors shown here come from an adult in good health.

The V call is TRBV2, the J call TRBJ2-7; 9 positions match TRBD1. CDR3 length: 14 amino acids. CDR1 SNHLY and CDR2 FYNNEI come from the germline V gene. V was clipped by 6 bases and J by 0 bases; unmatched bases: 3. The CDR3 DNA reads TGTGCCAGCAGCGGACAGGGGCGCTCCTACGAGCAGTACTTC. This codes for CASSGQGRSYEQYF.

The chain recombines TRBV27 with TRBJ2-7; a weak D match, TRBD2 (5 bases). V shed 7 bases and J shed 3 bases, with 13 bases lying between them. The germline gives CDR1 MNHEY, CDR2 SMNVEV (reference sequence). This CDR3 contains 13 residues. DNA of the CDR3: TGTGCCAGCAAGAGGCTAGCAGACTACGAGCAGTACTTC. Translating gives CASKRLADYEQYF.

This clone was counted only a few times. This chain connects TRBV29-1 to TRBJ1-2; D might be TRBD1 (6 bases). CDR3 length: 12 amino acids. V gave up 7 bases and J gave up 6 bases, with 15 bases separating them. The germline gives CDR1 SQVTM, CDR2 ANQGSEA. CDR3 region: CSGTQGRDGYTF. The CDR3 nucleotides read TGCAGCGGAACCCAGGGGCGGGATGGCTACACCTTC.

The J gene is TRBJ2-7, the V gene TRBV19, with D maybe TRBD2 (5 bases). The length of the CDR3 is 12 residues. Between the trimmed V and J ends, which lost 4 bases and 7 bases, there was a span of 11 bases. From germline, CDR1 is LNHDA and CDR2 SQIVND (reference sequence). The CDR3 DNA sequence: TGTGCCAGTAGTACGGAGGTGGGGGAGCAGTACTTC. Protein product: CASSTEVGEQYF. The variable domain in full, completed from reference TRBV19 and TRBJ2-7, reads DGGITQSPKYLFRKEGQNVTLSCEQNLNHDAMYWYRQDPGQGLRLIYYSQIVNDFQKGDIAEGYSVSREKKESFPLTVTSAQKNPTAFYLCASSTEVGEQYFGPGTRLTVT.

The gene calls are TRBV13 and TRBJ2-7, with 8 bases identical to TRBD1. The CDR3 has 15 amino acids. From germline, CDR1 is PRHDT and CDR2 FYEKMQ (reference sequence). After removal of 4 bases from V and 1 base from J, the junction contained 6 bases not matched to a gene. Here the CDR3 DNA reads TGTGCCAGCAGCTGGCCCGGACAGGGATCCTACGAGCAGTACTTC. This gives the protein CASSWPGQGSYEQYF.

The genes are TRBV19 and TRBJ2-1; the D is unclear. V was clipped by 0 bases and J by 1 base, with 7 bases between them. Germline V gene sequence: CDR1 LNHDA, CDR2 SQIVND (reference sequence). The CDR3 sequence is 15 residues long. CDR3 protein: CASSIEATSYNEQFF. CDR3 bases: TGTGCCAGTAGTATAGAGGCGACTTCCTACAATGAGCAGTTCTTC.

This clone was counted between two and nine times. This chain uses TRBV11-2 with TRBJ2-7; the D gene could be TRBD1 or TRBD2 (5 bases each). Germline-derived CDR1 and CDR2 are SGHAT and FQNNGV. V dropped 5 bases and J dropped 7 bases, with 15 bases sitting between them. The CDR3 consists of 13 residues. CDR3 coding DNA: TGTGCCAGCAGCCTCGGGGACCGACGGGAGCAGTACTTC. It specifies CASSLGDRREQYF. The variable domain in full, completed from reference TRBV11-2 and TRBJ2-7, reads EAGVAQSPRYKIIEKRQSVAFWCNPISGHATLYWYQQILGQGPKLLIQFQNNGVVDDSQLPKDRFSAERLKGVDSTLKIQPAKLEDSAVYLCASSLGDRREQYFGPGTRLTVT.

This clone came up once. The chain employs TRBV28 and TRBJ1-2, with TRBD1 identical over 8 bases. Germline V gene lookup returns CDR1 MDHEN and CDR2 SYDVKM. The CDR3 runs to 13 residues. V was pared by 8 bases and J by 7 bases, with 9 bases of the junction left unmatched. The CDR3 sequence: CASLGQGAFGYTF. CDR3 DNA: TGTGCCAGCCTTGGACAGGGAGCGTTTGGCTACACCTTC.

The J gene is TRBJ2-1, the V gene TRBV5-1, with TRBD2 matching 8 bases. Germline CDR1 and CDR2: SGHRS and YFSETQ. The CDR3 loop spans 15 amino acids. J lost 10 bases, V lost 0 bases, and 9 bases had no gene match. For the CDR3, the DNA is TGCGCCAGCAGCTTGGGTTTAGCGGGACTTGGGGAGCAGTTCTTC. As protein: CASSLGLAGLGEQFF. Together with reference TRBV5-1 and TRBJ2-1, the CDR3 gives the full variable domain: KAGVTQTPRYLIKTRGQQVTLSCSPISGHRSVSWYQQTPGQGLQFLFEYFSETQRNKGNFPGRFSGRQFSNSRSEMNVSTLELGDSALYLCASSLGLAGLGEQFFGPGTRLTVL.

This clone was counted a few times. V and J are TRBV10-1 and TRBJ2-2; TRBD2 matches 9 bases. The germline gives CDR1 WNHNN, CDR2 SYGVQD (reference sequence). The junction had 9 bases not matched to a gene; V was cut back by 0 bases and J by 7 bases. The CDR3 is 17 amino acids. CDR3 sequence: CASSESVAGVGIGELFF. CDR3 in DNA: TGCGCCAGCAGTGAGTCGGTAGCGGGAGTTGGGATCGGGGAGCTGTTTTTT.

The chain combines TRBV5-1 with TRBJ2-7; maybe TRBD2 (6 bases). The CDR3 is made up of 16 amino acids. The V gene's germline CDR1 is SGHRS and CDR2 YFSETQ. The ends were cut back, 4 bases at V and 6 bases at J, with 23 bases in the middle. DNA for the CDR3: TGCGCCAGCAGCCGGAGAAACGGAGGGGTAGGTGGCGAGCAGTACTTC. Translating it yields CASSRRNGGVGGEQYF. The full variable domain, its missing parts supplied by reference TRBV5-1 and TRBJ2-7, is KAGVTQTPRYLIKTRGQQVTLSCSPISGHRSVSWYQQTPGQGLQFLFEYFSETQRNKGNFPGRFSGRQFSNSRSEMNVSTLELGDSALYLCASSRRNGGVGGEQYFGPGTRLTVT.

The chain is built from TRBV11-3 and TRBJ2-7; a possible D gene is TRBD1 (6 bases). The germline V and J ends were trimmed by 5 bases and 3 bases, with 14 bases remaining between them. The CDR3 covers 14 residues. The germline V gene encodes CDR1 SGHNT and CDR2 YENEEA. CDR3 sequence reads: CASSPDSLDYEQYF. CDR3 nucleotides: TGTGCCAGCAGCCCGGACAGTCTGGACTACGAGCAGTACTTC.

This chain joins TRBV12-5 and TRBJ1-5, with D possibly TRBD1 on 6 matching bases. Trimming removed 7 bases from V and 5 bases from J, with 15 bases in between. The germline V gene has CDR1 LGHNT and CDR2 FRNRAP. The CDR3 spans 14 residues. CDR3 protein: CASALTGPDQPQHF. As DNA, the CDR3 is TGTGCTAGTGCCCTCACAGGGCCGGATCAGCCCCAGCATTTT.

The chain joins TRBV19 to TRBJ2-1; 8 bases line up with TRBD1. The J segment lost 2 bases and the V segment lost 6 bases, leaving 6 bases of the junction unmatched. This CDR3 region has 15 residues. Germline lookup yields CDR1 LNHDA and CDR2 SQIVND (reference sequence). This CDR3 is CASRPQGAPYNEQFF. The CDR3, as DNA: TGTGCCAGTAGGCCTCAGGGGGCCCCCTACAATGAGCAGTTCTTC.

The chain carries TRBV5-1 and TRBJ2-2; D gene uncertain. The ends were cut back, 0 bases at V and 2 bases at J, with 8 bases in the middle. Germline V gene data show CDR1 as SGHRS and CDR2 as YFSETQ. The CDR3 extends over 15 amino acids. The CDR3 region has the DNA TGCGCCAGCAGCTTGGCGCGTAGTAACACCGGGGAGCTGTTTTTT. It yields the protein CASSLARSNTGELFF.

The V and J genes are TRBV6-5 and TRBJ1-1, with 10 positions matching TRBD1. Germline assignment: CDR1 MNHEY and CDR2 SVGAGI. CDR3 length equals 14 residues. Unmatched junction bases numbered 6, after V lost 6 bases and J lost 5 bases. CDR3 DNA: TGTGCCAGCAGGGGACAGGGGAGGTCGACTGAAGCTTTCTTT. Translated, it gives CASRGQGRSTEAFF.

This rearrangement joins TRBV14 to TRBJ2-2; D perhaps matches TRBD2 (6 bases). The germline V gene has CDR1 SGHDN and CDR2 FVKESK. Trimming left V 0 bases short and J 5 bases short, with 16 bases between. The CDR3 covers 17 residues. DNA of the CDR3: TGTGCCAGCAGCCAAGAGTTAGCAACGGGAGCGACCGGGGAGCTGTTTTTT. Encoded protein: CASSQELATGATGELFF.

This clone was detected only once. The chain is built from TRBV27 and TRBJ2-1; 7 nucleotides match TRBD1. V trimming: 3 bases; J trimming: 9 bases; junction bases outside the gene matches: 23. This CDR3 region has 19 residues. Germline CDR1 MNHEY, CDR2 SMNVEV (reference sequence). CDR3 nucleotide sequence: TGTGCCAGCAGTTTTAGTACAGGGGCTAGGATCCTGGTATCTAGTGAGCAGTTCTTC. Protein product: CASSFSTGARILVSSEQFF.

The chain links TRBV12-3 or TRBV12-4 to TRBJ1-5; D may be TRBD1 (6 bases). This CDR3 spans 13 amino acids. Trimming removed 4 bases from V and 9 bases from J, with 13 bases in between. This CDR3 reads CASSWQGPGPQHF. DNA for the CDR3: TGTGCCAGCAGTTGGCAGGGGCCGGGGCCCCAGCATTTT.

This rearrangement joins TRBV28 to TRBJ2-7; possible D gene TRBD2, 6 bases. Germline V CDR1 and CDR2: MDHEN, SYDVKM. The CDR3 sequence is 15 residues long. Trimming removed 6 bases at V and 3 bases at J, with 18 bases between. The CDR3 nucleotides read TGTGCCAGCAGGCCGATGGAGGGACTGAGCTACGAGCAGTACTTC. Protein sequence: CASRPMEGLSYEQYF.

The rearrangement links TRBV28 to TRBJ2-7; D uncertain. The length of the CDR3 is 13 residues. Germline CDR1 is MDHEN and CDR2 is SYDVKM. V gave up 5 bases and J gave up 2 bases, with 10 bases separating them. The CDR3 spells CASSQTSTYEQYF. The CDR3 nucleotides are TGTGCCAGCAGTCAGACAAGTACCTACGAGCAGTACTTC.

The V and J genes are TRBV11-2 and TRBJ2-3; TRBD2 aligns across 14 bases. The J segment lost 5 bases and the V segment lost 2 bases, leaving 9 bases of the junction unmatched. From germline, CDR1 is SGHAT and CDR2 FQNNGV. The CDR3 runs to 18 residues. CDR3 DNA sequence: TGTGCCAGCAGCTTATCGGGACTAGCGGGAGTAGCTGGAGATACGCAGTATTTT. Residues: CASSLSGLAGVAGDTQYF.

The chain couples TRBV28 to TRBJ1-2; no reliable D call. V lost 2 bases, J lost 0 bases, and 7 bases lay in between. This CDR3 has 14 amino acids. CDR1 MDHEN and CDR2 SYDVKM come from the germline V gene. Here the CDR3 reads CASSLMVANYGYTF. CDR3 sequence (DNA): TGTGCCAGCAGTTTAATGGTAGCTAACTATGGCTACACCTTC.

This chain connects TRBV28 to TRBJ1-1; D is unclear. The ends were cut back, 6 bases at V and 6 bases at J, with 11 bases in the middle. This CDR3 is built from 12 residues. In germline, CDR1 is MDHEN, CDR2 SYDVKM. CDR3 sequence: CASSPLVAEAFF. DNA for the CDR3: TGTGCCAGCAGCCCCCTGGTTGCTGAAGCTTTCTTT.

This rearrangement joins TRBV3-1 (or the pseudogene TRBV3-2) to TRBJ1-2; a possible D gene is TRBD1 (5 bases). The CDR3 length is 16 residues. The germline gives CDR1 LGHDT, CDR2 YNNKEL (reference sequence). With 0 bases removed from V and 1 base from J, the gap between germline ends came to 12 bases. CDR3 bases: TGTGCCAGCAGCCAAGAGGCCTCAGGGATTAACTATGGCTACACCTTC. This sequence encodes CASSQEASGINYGYTF.

This chain joins TRBV6-1 and TRBJ2-1; 11 positions agree with TRBD1. Per germline, CDR1 MNHNS and CDR2 SASEGT. The junction had 6 bases not matched to a gene; V was cut back by 3 bases and J by 2 bases. This CDR3 spans 17 amino acids. CDR3 loop: CASSESLGQGAYNEQFF. The DNA of the CDR3 is TGTGCCAGCAGTGAGTCTCTGGGACAGGGGGCCTACAATGAGCAGTTCTTC.

The chain uses TRBV27 and TRBJ2-3; unclear D gene. Germline-derived CDR1 and CDR2 are MNHEY and SMNVEV (reference sequence). V was trimmed by 3 bases and J by 2 bases, leaving 9 bases between them. This CDR3 has 14 amino acids. As DNA, the CDR3 is TGTGCCAGCAGTTTCCAGCAGACCACAGATACGCAGTATTTT. Its protein is CASSFQQTTDTQYF.

This chain connects TRBV21-1 to TRBJ1-1. TRBV21-1 is listed as a pseudogene. The CDR3 consists of 14 residues. The CDR3 DNA sequence: TGTGCCAGCAGCAAAGATATCCGCAACACTGAAGCTTTCTTT. It is translated as CASSKDIRNTEAFF.

The chain carries TRBV5-4 and TRBJ2-1; tentative D call: TRBD1 (7 bases). This CDR3 has 17 residues. V gave up 4 bases and J gave up 9 bases, with 26 bases separating them. CDR1 SGHNT and CDR2 YYREEE come from the germline V gene (reference sequence). The CDR3 DNA follows: TGTGCCAGCAGCCCCGCCCGAGGAGGGAGGAGGGGGCCTGAGCAGTTCTTC. Translating it yields CASSPARGGRRGPEQFF.

V usage is TRBV30 and J usage is TRBJ1-2, with a possible D match to TRBD1 (5 bases). V lost 3 bases and J lost 3, with 17 bases in between. CDR1 and CDR2 from the germline V gene are GTSNPN and SVGIG (reference sequence). This CDR3 spans 15 amino acids. CDR3 amino acids: CAWSLYPGLHYGYTF. Written as DNA, the CDR3 is TGTGCCTGGAGCCTTTACCCGGGACTGCACTATGGCTACACCTTC.

The chain uses TRBV30 and TRBJ2-1, with TRBD1 matching over 9 bases. V trimming: 3 bases; J trimming: 5 bases; junction bases outside the gene matches: 5. The CDR3 runs 14 residues. Germline CDR1 is GTSNPN and CDR2 is SVGIG (reference sequence). DNA of the CDR3: TGTGCCTGGAGACCCGGGACAGGGAACAATGAGCAGTTCTTC. Protein sequence: CAWRPGTGNNEQFF.

The genes are TRBV27 and TRBJ1-6; 11 nucleotides match TRBD1. Germline CDR1 reads MNHEY; CDR2 reads SMNVEV (reference sequence). V dropped 9 bases and J dropped 6; count of bases not matched to a gene: 10. The CDR3 totals 16 residues. The CDR3 nucleotides read TGTGCCAGTCGGGGGGGGACAGGGGGTTTTAATTCACCCCTCCACTTT. Translating gives CASRGGTGGFNSPLHF.